Listed here are 8 T cell receptor beta chains from one sample, sequenced in a study of blood T cells in healthy people across ages. Sample-barcoded 5' priming and a J-beta primer mix drove a second PCR of about 6 to 12 cycles. TCRdb fed the 5' RACE reads into MiXCR, producing one record per CDR3 protein. The table has under 1 million distinct CDR3 sequences, 44% seen once. The sample comprised blood. These receptors were obtained from a man in his 60s in good health.

This clonotype was observed a handful of times. V is TRBV6-2 or TRBV6-3 and J is TRBJ2-3; D ambiguous. This CDR3 has 15 residues. Germline CDR1 and CDR2: MNHEY and SVGEGT. Trimming left V 6 bases short and J 1 base short, with 14 bases between. The CDR3 DNA reads as TGTGCCAGCAGCAACACCGCGCCAGGCACAGATACGCAGTATTTT. Translated: CASSNTAPGTDTQYF.

This chain links TRBV13 with TRBJ1-4; 12 nucleotides line up with TRBD1. The V gene's germline CDR1 is PRHDT and CDR2 FYEKMQ (reference sequence). With V trimmed by 4 bases and J by 7 bases, 10 bases remained unmatched. The CDR3 totals 17 residues. The CDR3 region has the DNA TGTGCCAGCAGCTCTAGTACCGGGACAGGGGGCTCTGAAAAACTGTTTTTT. Translating gives CASSSSTGTGGSEKLFF.

There are a few counts of this clonotype. The rearrangement uses TRBV3-1 and TRBJ1-2; weak D call: TRBD1 (5 bases). V shed 3 bases and J shed 2 bases, with 19 bases lying between them. In germline, CDR1 is LGHDT, CDR2 YNNKEL (reference sequence). The CDR3 contains 17 residues. For the CDR3, the DNA is TGTGCCAGCAGCCACGGATTGGGGCATCGAGCGAACTATGGCTACACCTTC. Translation: CASSHGLGHRANYGYTF.

This chain joins TRBV29-1 and TRBJ2-3; 7 bases are a match to TRBD2. The trim removed 7 bases at V and 7 bases at J, leaving 20 bases unmatched. CDR1 and CDR2 from the germline V gene are SQVTM and ANQGSEA. The CDR3 is made up of 16 amino acids. The CDR3 DNA follows: TGCAGCGCTCCGCCCCGGGACTACAGGAGCACGCATACGCAGTATTTT. It is translated as CSAPPRDYRSTHTQYF.

This clonotype has at least ten counts. This chain links TRBV7-2 with TRBJ1-2, with D perhaps matching TRBD1 (6 bases). Looked up from germline, CDR1 is SGHTA and CDR2 is FQGNSA. Trimming left V 5 bases short and J 4 bases short, with 11 bases between. This CDR3 contains 13 residues. In DNA, the CDR3 is TGTGCCAGCAGCCAACAGGGACCCTATGGCTACACCTTC. As protein: CASSQQGPYGYTF. Combining the CDR3 with reference TRBV7-2 and TRBJ1-2 gives the whole variable domain GAGVSQSPSNKVTEKGKDVELRCDPISGHTALYWYRQSLGQGLEFLIYFQGNSAPDKSGLPSDRFSAERTGGSVSTLTIQRTQQEDSAVYLCASSQQGPYGYTFGSGTRLTVV.

This clonotype was seen only a few times. The chain uses TRBV28 and TRBJ1-6, with 9 nucleotides matching TRBD1. Unmatched junction bases numbered 11, after V lost 6 bases and J lost 11 bases. There are 15 residues in the CDR3. Germline CDR1 MDHEN, CDR2 SYDVKM. CDR3 amino acids: CASSRDRESGAPLHF. CDR3 sequence (DNA): TGTGCCAGCAGCCGGGACAGGGAGTCAGGGGCACCCCTCCACTTT.

The CDR3 DNA reads TGCGCCAGCAGCTTGGAGGGTCCCCGGGACAGGGATGAATCCACCTTC. This gives the protein CASSLEGPRDRDESTF. The chain employs TRBV5-1 and TRBJ1-2; 9 positions agree with TRBD1. The V and J ends lost 0 bases and 13 bases, in that order; junction bases with no gene match: 16. The CDR3 consists of 16 residues. CDR1 SGHRS and CDR2 YFSETQ come from the germline V gene.

The rearrangement links TRBV20-1 to TRBJ2-7; 7 positions match TRBD1. This CDR3 has 15 amino acids. The trim removed 4 bases at V and 4 bases at J, leaving 13 bases unmatched. CDR1 DFQATT and CDR2 SNEGSKA come from the germline V gene (reference sequence). The CDR3 loop reads CSATIRQGVGYEQYF. The DNA for the CDR3 is TGCAGTGCTACCATCCGACAGGGCGTTGGGTACGAGCAGTACTTC.